This is a list of T cell receptor beta chains from one sample in a study of CD8+ T cells in alopecia areata. Profiling relied on immunoSEQ multiplex PCR, and the TCRdb table lists in-frame clones only, not all of them. In the table there are around 14,000 clones, around 60% of which are singletons. Input material: CD4+ Tregs sorted from blood. The source is a human donor with alopecia areata. CDR3s include the opening cysteine and the closing phenylalanine or tryptophan. A D gene is named only where the DNA matches it firmly. For some rows the clone size is stated as once, few or many, or as a class when expanded; others skip it.

J: TRBJ1-1; D: NA; V: TRBV7-9; size: NA; CDR3: CASSSTHEAFF; DNA: TGTGCCAGCAGCTCCACGCATGAAGCTTTCTTT
J: TRBJ2-3; D: NA; V: TRBV19; size: few; CDR3: CASSMTPKSDTQYF; DNA: TGTGCCAGTAGTATGACTCCGAAATCAGATACGCAGTATTTT
J: TRBJ2-1; D: TRBD2; V: TRBV5-1; size: NA; CDR3: CASSLAHWTSGDNEQFF; DNA: TGCGCCAGCAGCTTGGCCCATTGGACTAGCGGTGACAATGAGCAGTTCTTC
J: TRBJ2-3; D: TRBD2; V: TRBV27; size: NA; CDR3: CASSLSPGLAPDTQYF; DNA: TGTGCCAGCAGTTTATCCCCGGGACTAGCCCCAGATACGCAGTATTTT
J: TRBJ2-5; D: NA; V: TRBV6-6; size: NA; CDR3: CASRRFGETQYF; DNA: TGTGCCAGCAGGAGATTCGGGGAGACCCAGTACTTC
J: TRBJ1-4; D: NA; V: TRBV7-9; size: NA; CDR3: CASSLIGHNEKLFF; DNA: TGTGCCAGCAGCTTAATCGGACACAATGAAAAACTGTTTTTT
J: TRBJ2-5; D: NA; V: TRBV11-2; size: few; CDR3: CASSLSPGHRETQYF; DNA: TGTGCCAGCAGCTTATCACCAGGGCATAGAGAGACCCAGTACTTC
J: TRBJ2-3; D: NA; V: TRBV9; size: once; CDR3: CASNTKWGDTQYF; DNA: TGTGCCAGCAACACTAAGTGGGGGGATACGCAGTATTTT
J: TRBJ1-1; D: NA; V: TRBV6-1; size: NA; CDR3: CASSGSVGHWGNTEAFF; DNA: TGTGCCAGCAGTGGTTCAGTGGGACATTGGGGGAACACTGAAGCTTTCTTT
J: TRBJ1-1; D: TRBD1; V: TRBV18; size: NA; CDR3: CASSPNRGLNTEAFF; DNA: TGTGCCAGCTCCCCCAACAGGGGTCTGAACACTGAAGCTTTCTTT
J: TRBJ1-3; D: NA; V: TRBV7-6; size: NA; CDR3: CASSPFSPGRSSGNTIYF; DNA: TGTGCCAGCAGCCCATTCTCTCCGGGACGGAGCTCTGGAAACACCATATATTTT
J: TRBJ2-2; D: TRBD1; V: TRBV7-2; size: few; CDR3: CASSPDRGANTGELFF; DNA: TGTGCCAGCAGCCCCGACAGGGGGGCTAACACCGGGGAGCTGTTTTTT
J: TRBJ2-1; D: TRBD2; V: TRBV19; size: NA; CDR3: CASSTQAGARFF; DNA: TGTGCCAGTAGTACCCAAGCGGGAGCTCGGTTCTTC
J: TRBJ2-3; D: TRBD2; V: TRBV7-8; size: NA; CDR3: CASSLRGSGTDTQYF; DNA: TGTGCCAGCAGCTTACGCGGGAGCGGGACAGATACGCAGTATTTT
J: TRBJ2-7; D: NA; V: TRBV18; size: once; CDR3: CASSPRATAYEQYF; DNA: TGTGCCAGCTCACCGAGGGCGACTGCCTACGAGCAGTACTTC
J: TRBJ1-5; D: NA; V: TRBV7-6; size: NA; CDR3: CASSLTPRERNSNQPQHF; DNA: TGTGCCAGCAGCTTAACCCCCAGGGAGCGGAATAGCAATCAGCCCCAGCATTTT
J: TRBJ1-5; D: NA; V: TRBV2; size: NA; CDR3: CAGSEATPRPQHF; DNA: TGTGCCGGCAGTGAAGCAACGCCTAGGCCCCAGCATTTT
J: TRBJ2-2; D: NA; V: TRBV6-1; size: NA; CDR3: CASSEVGHHTGELFF; DNA: TGTGCCAGCAGTGAAGTGGGCCATCACACCGGGGAGCTGTTTTTT
J: TRBJ2-7; D: NA; V: TRBV28; size: NA; CDR3: CASSPPPSYEQYF; DNA: TGTGCCAGCAGTCCCCCCCCATCTTACGAGCAGTACTTC
J: TRBJ2-2; D: NA; V: TRBV4-2; size: NA; CDR3: CASSPRAGELFF; DNA: TGTGCCAGCAGCCCCCGGGCCGGGGAGCTGTTTTTT
J: TRBJ2-7; D: TRBD2; V: TRBV7-9; size: once; CDR3: CASSLDGLAGFTYEQYF; DNA: TGTGCCAGCAGCTTAGATGGCCTAGCGGGCTTTACCTACGAGCAGTACTTC
J: TRBJ2-7; D: TRBD1; V: TRBV11-2; size: NA; CDR3: CASSPIGTGYEQYF; DNA: TGTGCCAGCAGCCCAATCGGGACAGGCTACGAGCAGTACTTC
J: TRBJ2-7; D: TRBD2; V: TRBV28; size: medium-sized; CDR3: CASSFLSGRDYEQYF; DNA: TGTGCCAGCAGTTTTTTGAGCGGGAGAGACTACGAGCAGTACTTC
J: TRBJ2-1; D: NA; V: TRBV7-9; size: NA; CDR3: CASREEGRNEQFF; DNA: TGTGCCAGCAGGGAGGAGGGCCGCAATGAGCAGTTCTTC
J: TRBJ1-2; D: NA; V: TRBV5-6; size: NA; CDR3: CASSPTGTYGYTF; DNA: TGTGCCAGCAGCCCCACAGGGACCTATGGCTACACCTTC
J: TRBJ2-5; D: NA; V: TRBV7-9; size: NA; CDR3: CASSQGLTIETQYF; DNA: TGTGCCAGCAGCCAGGGACTTACAATAGAGACCCAGTACTTC
J: TRBJ2-6; D: TRBD2; V: TRBV5-1; size: NA; CDR3: CASSYRTSTISSGANVLTF; DNA: TGCGCCAGCAGCTATCGGACTAGCACGATTTCCTCTGGGGCCAACGTCCTGACTTTC
J: TRBJ1-2; D: NA; V: TRBV4-2; size: NA; CDR3: CASSQDFQGLYGYTF; DNA: TGTGCCAGCAGCCAAGATTTTCAGGGATTGTATGGCTACACCTTC
J: TRBJ2-7; D: TRBD2; V: TRBV15; size: NA; CDR3: CATSRRTSWTYEQYF; DNA: TGTGCCACCAGCAGAAGGACTAGCTGGACCTACGAGCAGTACTTC
J: TRBJ1-1; D: NA; V: TRBV7-3; size: NA; CDR3: CASSGDMNTEAFF; DNA: TGTGCCAGCAGCGGCGATATGAACACTGAAGCTTTCTTT
J: TRBJ2-1; D: TRBD2; V: TRBV28; size: few; CDR3: CASSFGLAGGPWNEQFF; DNA: TGTGCCAGCAGTTTTGGGCTAGCGGGAGGGCCGTGGAATGAGCAGTTCTTC
J: TRBJ1-4; D: NA; V: TRBV28; size: few; CDR3: CASTGRLNEKLFF; DNA: TGTGCCAGCACCGGCAGGCTTAATGAAAAACTGTTTTTT
J: TRBJ1-1; D: TRBD1; V: TRBV13; size: NA; CDR3: CASSRPTGTARHTEAFF; DNA: TGTGCCAGCAGCCGGCCGACCGGGACAGCGCGACACACTGAAGCTTTCTTT
J: TRBJ2-4; D: TRBD2; V: TRBV5-1; size: NA; CDR3: CASSPNLPGLAGPLAKNIQYF; DNA: TGCGCCAGCAGCCCGAATTTACCGGGACTAGCGGGTCCGCTAGCCAAAAACATTCAGTACTTC
J: TRBJ1-5; D: NA; V: TRBV5-5; size: NA; CDR3: CASSLVGVGQPQHF; DNA: TGTGCCAGCAGCTTGGTCGGGGTTGGTCAGCCCCAGCATTTT
J: TRBJ1-5; D: TRBD1; V: TRBV28; size: few; CDR3: CASRPEQGTRTWYSNQPQHF; DNA: TGTGCCAGCAGGCCTGAACAGGGGACTCGAACTTGGTATAGCAATCAGCCCCAGCATTTT
J: TRBJ1-2; D: NA; V: TRBV5-4; size: NA; CDR3: CASSRDQLRDYGYTF; DNA: TGTGCCAGCAGCAGGGACCAGCTCAGGGACTATGGCTACACCTTC
J: TRBJ2-1; D: TRBD2; V: TRBV5-1; size: NA; CDR3: CASSPLAVSSYNEQFF; DNA: TGCGCCAGCAGCCCACTAGCGGTCAGCTCCTACAATGAGCAGTTCTTC
J: TRBJ2-1; D: TRBD2; V: TRBV4-1; size: NA; CDR3: CASSQERLAANPFYNEQFF; DNA: TGCGCCAGCAGCCAAGAAAGACTAGCGGCCAATCCTTTTTACAATGAGCAGTTCTTC